The entry that follows covers one TCR beta chain sequence. It has no known antigen specificity. Base qualities are not provided; no much larger clone lies one nucleotide away. This entry comes from a study of cytomegalovirus exposure and HLA in healthy donors (dated by TCRdb to 2017 to 2019). With regard to the full study: An earlier analysis of several hundred of the donors reported 276 Gb of sequence data and some 110 million unique TCR beta sequences obtained from some 170 million T cells. The study used immunosequencing to profile the T cell repertoires of some 600 subjects and linked those repertoires to cytomegalovirus serostatus. An early release covering 550 to 700 HLA-typed donors comprised about 290 gigabases of sequencing data and tens of millions of unique TCR sequences. Every discovery cohort repertoire had been produced on one sequencing platform. An earlier analysis of 587 of the donors used high-throughput TCR beta sequencing to judge whether each TCR beta V gene segment behaved as functional or pseudogenic. A later genetic analysis used genome-wide SNP genotypes for about 60% of the roughly 700 donors, treating that subset as a discovery cohort. The later analysis used no new phenotypic data to find candidate immune exposures, relying instead on TCR beta sequences and their occurrence across donors. Both class I and class II loci were covered by HLA typing, at four-digit resolution. Among the approximately 400 genotyped donors, approximately 76% belonged to the genetic ancestry cluster associated with self-reported Caucasian donors. To predict cytomegalovirus infection status, the study combined high-throughput TCR immunosequencing, statistical association of individual TCRs with disease status, and machine learning. Because of strong linkage in the cohort, roughly five DR-DQ haplotypes were treated as single units for association and clustering. The study aimed to test whether signatures of past pathogen exposure could be identified by cataloging public T cell receptors. Besides the first cohort of about 730 subjects, a separate validation cohort made up of 120 different subjects was used. Donor age, sex, ethnicity and CMV serostatus were compiled alongside the repertoire data. On average, around 230,000 unique TCR beta nucleotide sequences were sequenced per donor among a few hundred genotyped donors of the cohort, with roughly 18% of those sequences being non-productive. Typing coverage varied by locus: about 629-640 donors for A, B, C, DRB1 and DQB1; more than 500 for DQA1; more than 600 for DPA1; roughly 450 for DPB1. A later analysis re-examined previously published TCR beta repertoires from more than 600 donors and added high-resolution HLA genotyping to investigate patterns of TCR occurrence.

Library preparation employed the immunoSEQ multiplex PCR assay. For the multiplex PCR, a mixture combining 60 forward primers for TCR Vbeta segments and 13 reverse primers for TCR Jbeta segments was used. Amplification of the CDR3 region of rearranged TCR beta genes was performed with a multiplex PCR assay on genomic DNA. The Illumina HiSeq System was used to sequence the amplified TCR beta libraries as 87-base-pair reads. Regarding the original processing steps: In a later analysis, tens of millions of unique TCR beta chains were counted across the 650 to 700 repertoires, and approximately 11 million of these chains were shared by at least two donors. To remove PCR and sequencing errors, raw reads were error-corrected and collapsed into unique sequences using a nearest-neighbor algorithm that merged closely related sequences. CDR3 sequences were aligned to IMGT reference sequences to assign V, D and J gene segments. For a sequence to be retained, a match of at least six nucleotides was required to both a V gene segment and a J gene segment. Rearrangements were called productive when the CDR3 lacked stop codons and stayed in frame with V and J; all others were non-productive. Following IMGT convention, CDR3 was defined as the stretch from the second conserved V-encoded cysteine to the conserved J-encoded phenylalanine. Sequences without an unambiguous match to a single V gene segment were excluded from the earlier analysis of a few hundred of the donors. In an earlier analysis of 587 of the donors, V segments were called functional above 56.7% productive rearrangements and were called segregating when the between-donor standard deviation exceeded 5%. A statistical classification framework was built for diagnosing cytomegalovirus status from the catalog of TCR beta chain sequences. A later analysis assigned V and J genes by comparing TCR nucleotide sequences with IMGT/GENE-DB human TR gene sequences. Using the TCRdist pipeline, a later analysis assigned CDR3 sequences along with most-parsimonious VDJ recombination scenarios. A later analysis defined each TCR beta chain by its CDR3 amino acid sequence plus V-gene family, and excluded reads lacking a unique V-gene family. To address suspected cross-contamination and a sequencing artifact, a later analysis removed a few hundred highly shared, low-generation-probability nucleotide sequences. A later analysis calculated a clonal expansion index for each public chain from normalized within-repertoire ranks of inferred template counts. A later analysis computed generation probabilities with a VDJ recombination model fitted to out-of-frame rearrangements, and checked the results against IGoR. In a later analysis, hypergeometric tests were used to score TCR-TCR, TCR-HLA and TCR-CMV co-occurrence, with a repertoire-size bias correction applied to TCR pairs. To estimate false discovery rates, a later analysis permuted the HLA or CMV assignments 20 times. In a later analysis, co-occurring TCRs were grouped using DBSCAN, and TCRdist sequence similarity was added for clustering within HLA-allele-positive subsets. Co-occurrence clustering excluded repertoires with fewer than 30,000 or more than 120,000 public chains, plus five with anomalous nucleotide sharing. Not all clones reach the TCRdb copy of this immuneACCESS table, which keeps in-frame sequences only. Checked studies attribute under half of the gap to unresolved V genes and leave the rest unexplained. That table is the source of V, J and clone size, and D and trimming were worked out from the DNA. Present in this sample are approximately 140,000 clones, 75% to 90% of which were seen just once. The biggest ten clones account for 4% of the sample.

The investigation overall reported the following: Because some donors lacked HLA typing at each locus, the association tests relied only on the typed subset. A later genetic analysis associated a missense DCLRE1C variant with V-gene and J-gene trimming of TCR beta chains, and an independent cohort replicated the association. In a later analysis, HLA-associated TCR beta chains were found to be more clonally expanded and to have lower generation probabilities than equally common non-associated chains. Linkage disequilibrium might explain the correlated functional status among segregating V segments, but an unknown experimental factor could not be ruled out. At a false discovery rate of 0.05, a later analysis linked some 17,000 TCR beta sequences to specific HLA alleles. This cohort had only TCR beta chains sequenced, and the lack of alpha or paired-chain data limited which features could be detected. In a later analysis, several top co-occurrence clusters were reported to appear linked to parvovirus B19, influenza, CMV and Epstein-Barr virus. The authors suggested that the approach could potentially be extended to other disease states and immunological phenotypes. In a later analysis, TCR association rates were found to vary across HLA loci, with the most associated TCRs seen for DRB1 alleles and the fewest for HLA-C alleles. The sequencing pipeline was judged likely to have produced a cluster of highly shared sequence variants as a technical artifact. In both the original and validation cohorts, the classifier was reported to diagnose cytomegalovirus status with high specificity and sensitivity. CMV serostatus was the only immune exposure information available for the cohort. A total of 150 to 200 TCR beta chains were listed by the study as associated with cytomegalovirus. The presence/absence analyses assumed that sequencing depth was roughly uniform across donors, and that assumption may not be true. The earlier analysis of almost 600 of the donors excluded fewer than 20 rarely observed V segments, including chromosome 9 orphons, because counts were too low. Three of the identified cytomegalovirus-associated TCR beta chains were confirmed in vitro to be specific for cytomegalovirus antigens. In an earlier analysis of roughly 560 of the donors, most TCR beta V segments were observed in productive rearrangements about 87% or about 30% of the time, broadly matching IMGT annotations. A further reported finding was that TCR beta sequences accurately predicted the HLA-A and HLA-B alleles for most subjects in the first cohort. A later genetic analysis reported fewer N-insertions in productive TCRs among donors in an Asian-associated ancestry cluster than the roughly 720-donor mean. When HLA alleles, especially DR and DQ, strongly co-occurred, attributing TCR associations to individual alleles was difficult. Most CMV-associated TCR beta chains appeared to be HLA-restricted in a later analysis, and the HLA associations seemed to be driven largely by CMV exposure. Across donors, most TCR sequences were observed very rarely, whereas some public TCRs were present in many individuals.

In total, approximately 610 healthy bone marrow donors made up the cohort. All cohort members were sampled while nominally healthy, although unrecorded immune exposures were likely present. The donor was CMV seronegative and belonged to the group of more than 300 seronegative cohort members. Every donor gave a peripheral blood sample, and the peripheral blood mononuclear cells from that sample were used for TCR beta sequencing. The Qiagen DNeasy Blood Extraction Kit was used to extract genomic DNA from the blood cell samples. This clonotype originated in a woman aged 40 to 55 in good health and CMV-seronegative. The material sequenced was PBMCs.

The CDR3 protein is CASSLGGGGAYEQYF. The sequence in DNA is TGCGCCAGCAGCTTGGGAGGGGGGGGAGCCTACGAGCAGTACTTC. The rearranged chain carries TRBV5-1 and TRBJ2-7; TRBD2 is a weak D gene call, 7 bases matching. From the cysteine up to the phenylalanine, the CDR3 has a length of 15 residues. Solely the CDR3 DNA is kept, with 45 bases framed from the first base. CDR1 and CDR2 are drawn from the germline V gene: SGHRS, YFSETQ. Trimming takes 0 bases from V and 2 bases from J, and the germline ends sit 12 bases apart.